The rows below give T cell receptor beta chains drawn from one sample of a study of T cells after yellow fever vaccination. TCRdb reprocessed the 5' RACE reads with MiXCR, giving one entry per CDR3 protein. Altogether approximately 34,000 distinct CDR3 sequences are present, more than 6.5% being singletons, with the ten largest covering approximately 23%. This material consisted of PBMCs, either bulk or a sorted T-cell subset (CD4+, CD8+, memory, or dextramer-sorted; not recorded which), taken on the day of the first yellow fever vaccination. Receptors were obtained from a man in his late teens or twenties who received the YFV17D yellow fever vaccine. The CDR3 runs from the conserved cysteine through the conserved F or W. The order of the fields is V gene, clone size, D gene, J gene, CDR3 DNA, CDR3 protein. D genes are given only for firm matches. Clone sizes are given selectively: once, few, many, or a class where the clone is expanded.

V gene: TRBV10-3; clone size: many; D gene: .; J gene: TRBJ1-5; CDR3 DNA: TGTGCCATCAGCGGGGACAATCAGCCCCAGCATTTT; CDR3 protein: CAISGDNQPQHF
V gene: TRBV7-3; clone size: many; D gene: .; J gene: TRBJ2-1; CDR3 DNA: TGTGCCAGCAGCCCCCCAGGGGGGAACCATGAGCAGTTCTTC; CDR3 protein: CASSPPGGNHEQFF
V gene: TRBV6-1; clone size: many; D gene: .; J gene: TRBJ2-3; CDR3 DNA: TGTGCCAGCAGTCCCCCAGGGGCAGATACGCAGTATTTT; CDR3 protein: CASSPPGADTQYF
V gene: TRBV27; clone size: .; D gene: .; J gene: TRBJ2-6; CDR3 DNA: TGTGCCAGCAGTATGCTCGGGGCCAACGTCCTGACTTTC; CDR3 protein: CASSMLGANVLTF
V gene: TRBV11-2; clone size: many; D gene: .; J gene: TRBJ1-4; CDR3 DNA: TGTGCCAGCAGCCCGACCGTGGGTGAAAAACTGTTTTTT; CDR3 protein: CASSPTVGEKLFF
V gene: TRBV12-3/TRBV12-4; clone size: few; D gene: .; J gene: TRBJ2-7; CDR3 DNA: TGTGCCAGCAGCTCGAGCCGGTGGCTTCACCTATCGGGCGAGCAGTACTTC; CDR3 protein: CASSSSRWLHLSGEQYF
V gene: TRBV6-2/TRBV6-3; clone size: few; D gene: .; J gene: TRBJ2-2; CDR3 DNA: TGTGCCAGCACCAACCCCCTCTCTGGGGAGCTGTTTTTT; CDR3 protein: CASTNPLSGELFF
V gene: TRBV6-1; clone size: many; D gene: .; J gene: TRBJ2-1; CDR3 DNA: TGTGCCAGCAGTCTTAGAAACAGGGCCGCAAGTGAGAATGAGCAGTTCTTC; CDR3 protein: CASSLRNRAASENEQFF
V gene: TRBV11-2; clone size: many; D gene: .; J gene: TRBJ2-1; CDR3 DNA: TGTGCCAGCAGCTTAGAGGCAACCTCCTACAATGAGCAGTTCTTC; CDR3 protein: CASSLEATSYNEQFF
V gene: TRBV11-2; clone size: many; D gene: TRBD1; J gene: TRBJ1-2; CDR3 DNA: TGTGCCAGCAGCTCGCTAACGGACAGGCCAGGCTACACCTTC; CDR3 protein: CASSSLTDRPGYTF
V gene: TRBV28; clone size: many; D gene: TRBD2; J gene: TRBJ2-5; CDR3 DNA: TGTGCCAGCAGTGGGGGAAGCGGGGGCCCACAAGAGACCCAGTACTTC; CDR3 protein: CASSGGSGGPQETQYF
V gene: TRBV6-5; clone size: many; D gene: TRBD2; J gene: TRBJ2-5; CDR3 DNA: TGTGCCAGCAGTTACTCGATATACCTCAACGGGGGGACCCAAGAGACCCAGTACTTC; CDR3 protein: CASSYSIYLNGGTQETQYF